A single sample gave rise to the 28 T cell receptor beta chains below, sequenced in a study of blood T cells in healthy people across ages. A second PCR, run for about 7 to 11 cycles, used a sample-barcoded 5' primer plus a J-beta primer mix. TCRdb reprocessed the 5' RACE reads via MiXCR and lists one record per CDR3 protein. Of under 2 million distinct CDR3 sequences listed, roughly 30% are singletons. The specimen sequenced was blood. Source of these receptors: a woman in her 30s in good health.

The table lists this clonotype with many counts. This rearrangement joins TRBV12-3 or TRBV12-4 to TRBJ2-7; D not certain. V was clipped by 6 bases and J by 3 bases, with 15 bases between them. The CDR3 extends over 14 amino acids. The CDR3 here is CASSPTERIYEQYF. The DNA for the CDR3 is TGTGCCAGCAGCCCCACCGAGAGGATCTACGAGCAGTACTTC.

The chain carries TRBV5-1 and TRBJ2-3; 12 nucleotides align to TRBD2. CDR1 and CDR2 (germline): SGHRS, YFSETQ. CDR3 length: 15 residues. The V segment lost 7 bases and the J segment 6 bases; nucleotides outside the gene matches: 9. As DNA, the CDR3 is TGCGCCAGCGGGAGGGGACTAGCGGGCGACGATACGCAGTATTTT. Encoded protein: CASGRGLAGDDTQYF.

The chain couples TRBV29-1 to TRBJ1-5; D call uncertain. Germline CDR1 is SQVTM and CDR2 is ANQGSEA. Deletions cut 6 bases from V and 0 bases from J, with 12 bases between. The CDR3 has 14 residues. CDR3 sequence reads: CSVRETNSNQPQHF. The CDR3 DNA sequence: TGCAGCGTGAGGGAGACTAATAGCAATCAGCCCCAGCATTTT.

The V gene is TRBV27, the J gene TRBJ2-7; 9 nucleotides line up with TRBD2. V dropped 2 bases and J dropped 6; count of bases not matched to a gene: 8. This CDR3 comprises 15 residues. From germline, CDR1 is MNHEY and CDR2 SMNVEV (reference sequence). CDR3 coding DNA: TGTGCCAGCAGTTTAATAAGTAGCGGGAGAAGCGAGCAGTACTTC. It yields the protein CASSLISSGRSEQYF.

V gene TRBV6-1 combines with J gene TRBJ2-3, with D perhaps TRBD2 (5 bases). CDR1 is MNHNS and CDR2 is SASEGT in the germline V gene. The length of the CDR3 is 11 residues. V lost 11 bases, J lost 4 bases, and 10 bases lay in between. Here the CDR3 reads CAASGADTQYF. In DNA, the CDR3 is TGTGCCGCCTCCGGGGCAGATACGCAGTATTTT.

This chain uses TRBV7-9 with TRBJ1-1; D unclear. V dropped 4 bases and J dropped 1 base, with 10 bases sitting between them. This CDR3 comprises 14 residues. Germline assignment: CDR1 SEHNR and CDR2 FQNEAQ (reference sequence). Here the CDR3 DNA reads TGTGCCAGCAGCTCCACTCGGGGGAACACTGAAGCTTTCTTT. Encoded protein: CASSSTRGNTEAFF.

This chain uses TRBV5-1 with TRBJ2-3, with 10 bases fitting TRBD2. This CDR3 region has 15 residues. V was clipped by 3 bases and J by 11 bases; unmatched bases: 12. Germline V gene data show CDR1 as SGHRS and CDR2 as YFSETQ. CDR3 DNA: TGCGCCAGCAGCTCCGACCTAGCGGGAGCCAGTGGGCAGTATTTT. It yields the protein CASSSDLAGASGQYF.

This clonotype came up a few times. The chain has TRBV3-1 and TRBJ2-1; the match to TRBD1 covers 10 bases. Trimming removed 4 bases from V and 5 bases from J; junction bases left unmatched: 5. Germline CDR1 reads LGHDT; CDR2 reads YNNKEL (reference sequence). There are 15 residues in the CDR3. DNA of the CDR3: TGTGCCAGCAGCCTCCGCGGGACAGGGGACAATGAGCAGTTCTTC. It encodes CASSLRGTGDNEQFF.

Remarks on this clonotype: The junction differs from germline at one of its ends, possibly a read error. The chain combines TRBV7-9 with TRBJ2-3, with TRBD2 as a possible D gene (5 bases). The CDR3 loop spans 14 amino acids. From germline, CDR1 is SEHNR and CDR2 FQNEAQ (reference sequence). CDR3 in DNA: TGTGCCACCAGCGCCCTCGGCGGGTTGCTTACGCAGTATTTT. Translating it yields CATSALGGLLTQYF.

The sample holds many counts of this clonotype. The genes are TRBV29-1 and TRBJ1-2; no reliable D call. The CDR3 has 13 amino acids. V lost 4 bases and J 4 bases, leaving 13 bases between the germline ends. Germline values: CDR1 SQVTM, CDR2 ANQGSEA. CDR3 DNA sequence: TGCAGCGTTGTGAGTGGCGGACTCTATGGCTACACCTTC. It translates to CSVVSGGLYGYTF.

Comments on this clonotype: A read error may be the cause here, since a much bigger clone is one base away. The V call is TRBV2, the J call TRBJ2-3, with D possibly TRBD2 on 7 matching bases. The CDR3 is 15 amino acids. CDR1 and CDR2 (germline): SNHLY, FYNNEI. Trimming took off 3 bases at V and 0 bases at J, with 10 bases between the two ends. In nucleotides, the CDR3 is TGTGCCAGCAGTGATGGGGGGGCTAGCACAGATACGCAGTATTTT. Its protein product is CASSDGGASTDTQYF.

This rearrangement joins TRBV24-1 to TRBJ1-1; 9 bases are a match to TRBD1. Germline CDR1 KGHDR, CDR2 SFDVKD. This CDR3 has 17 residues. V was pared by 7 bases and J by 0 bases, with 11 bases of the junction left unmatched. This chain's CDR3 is CATRRGQGGSMNTEAFF. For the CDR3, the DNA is TGTGCCACCAGGAGGGGACAGGGAGGTTCCATGAACACTGAAGCTTTCTTT.

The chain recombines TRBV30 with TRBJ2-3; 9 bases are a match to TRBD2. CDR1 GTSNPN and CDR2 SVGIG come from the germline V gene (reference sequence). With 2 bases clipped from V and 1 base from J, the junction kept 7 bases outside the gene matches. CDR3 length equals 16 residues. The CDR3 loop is CAWSILGLARTDTQYF. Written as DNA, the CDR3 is TGTGCCTGGAGTATACTTGGACTAGCGCGCACAGATACGCAGTATTTT.

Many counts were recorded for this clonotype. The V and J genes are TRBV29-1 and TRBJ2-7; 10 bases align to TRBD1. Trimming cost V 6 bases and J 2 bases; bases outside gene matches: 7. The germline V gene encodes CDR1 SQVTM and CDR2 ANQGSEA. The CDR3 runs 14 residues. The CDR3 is CSVGLGQGAYEQYF. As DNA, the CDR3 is TGCAGCGTAGGGCTCGGACAGGGGGCCTACGAGCAGTACTTC.

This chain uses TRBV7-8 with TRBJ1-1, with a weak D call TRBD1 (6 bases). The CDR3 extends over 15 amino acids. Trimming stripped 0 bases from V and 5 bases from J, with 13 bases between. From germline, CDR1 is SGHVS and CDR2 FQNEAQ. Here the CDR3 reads CASSLARRGATEAFF. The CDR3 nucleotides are TGTGCCAGCAGCTTAGCGCGGCGGGGGGCGACTGAAGCTTTCTTT.

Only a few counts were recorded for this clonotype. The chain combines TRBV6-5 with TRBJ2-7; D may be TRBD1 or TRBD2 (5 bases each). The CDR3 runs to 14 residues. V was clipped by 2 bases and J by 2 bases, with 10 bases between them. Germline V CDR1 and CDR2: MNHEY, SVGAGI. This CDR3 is CASSYGDGPYEQYF. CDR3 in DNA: TGTGCCAGCAGTTACGGGGACGGACCCTACGAGCAGTACTTC.

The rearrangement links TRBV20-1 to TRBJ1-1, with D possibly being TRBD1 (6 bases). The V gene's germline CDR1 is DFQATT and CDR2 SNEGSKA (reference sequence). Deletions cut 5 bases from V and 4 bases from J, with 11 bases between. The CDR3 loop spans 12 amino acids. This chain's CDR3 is CSAAGGGTEAFF. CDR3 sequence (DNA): TGCAGTGCTGCTGGGGGCGGCACTGAAGCTTTCTTT.

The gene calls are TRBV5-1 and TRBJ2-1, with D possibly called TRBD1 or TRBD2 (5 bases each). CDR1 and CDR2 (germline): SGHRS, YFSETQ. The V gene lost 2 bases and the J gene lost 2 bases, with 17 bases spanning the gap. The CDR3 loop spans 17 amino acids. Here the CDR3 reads CASSFGLGGVTYNEQFF. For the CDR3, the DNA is TGCGCCAGCAGCTTCGGACTTGGGGGAGTCACCTACAATGAGCAGTTCTTC.

In DNA form, the CDR3 reads TGCAGCGTTGAAGGGAGGGGACTGAACACTGAAGCTTTCTTT. It encodes CSVEGRGLNTEAFF. The chain recombines TRBV29-1 with TRBJ1-1; TRBD1 might be the D (5 bases). From germline, CDR1 is SQVTM and CDR2 ANQGSEA. There are 14 residues in the CDR3. V shed 1 base and J shed 0 bases, with 9 bases lying between them.

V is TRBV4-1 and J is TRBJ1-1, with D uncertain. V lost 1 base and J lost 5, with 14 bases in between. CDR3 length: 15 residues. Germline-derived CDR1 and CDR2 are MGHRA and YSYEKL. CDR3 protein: CASSQVTVGRTEAFF. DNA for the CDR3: TGCGCCAGCAGCCAAGTCACGGTCGGCAGGACTGAAGCTTTCTTT.

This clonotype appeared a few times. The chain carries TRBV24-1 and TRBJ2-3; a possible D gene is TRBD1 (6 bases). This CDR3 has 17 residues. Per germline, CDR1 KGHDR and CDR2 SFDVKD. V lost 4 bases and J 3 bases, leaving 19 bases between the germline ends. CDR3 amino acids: CATSDSGVGSVTDTQYF. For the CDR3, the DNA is TGTGCCACCAGTGACTCAGGGGTAGGAAGCGTGACAGATACGCAGTATTTT.

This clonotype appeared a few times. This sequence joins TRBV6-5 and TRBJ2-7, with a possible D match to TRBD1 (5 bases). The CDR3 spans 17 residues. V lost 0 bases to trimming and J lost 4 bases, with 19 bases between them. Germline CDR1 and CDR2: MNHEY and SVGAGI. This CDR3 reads CASSYSYRTPERYEQYF. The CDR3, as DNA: TGTGCCAGCAGTTACTCATACCGGACACCCGAGCGTTACGAGCAGTACTTC.

As DNA, the CDR3 is TGCAGTGCCACTCCCTCCCCTCAGGAGCAGTTCTTC. It yields the protein CSATPSPQEQFF. V usage is TRBV20-1 and J usage is TRBJ2-1; D uncertain. Trimming left V 6 bases short and J 10 bases short, with 16 bases between. The CDR3 length is 12 residues. Germline lookup yields CDR1 DFQATT and CDR2 SNEGSKA (reference sequence).

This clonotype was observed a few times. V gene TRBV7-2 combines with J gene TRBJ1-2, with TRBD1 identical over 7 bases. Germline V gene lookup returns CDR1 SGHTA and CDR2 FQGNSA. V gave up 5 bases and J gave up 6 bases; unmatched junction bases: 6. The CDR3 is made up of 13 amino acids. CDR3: CASSKRQGDGYTF. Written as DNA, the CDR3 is TGTGCCAGCAGCAAACGACAGGGTGATGGCTACACCTTC.

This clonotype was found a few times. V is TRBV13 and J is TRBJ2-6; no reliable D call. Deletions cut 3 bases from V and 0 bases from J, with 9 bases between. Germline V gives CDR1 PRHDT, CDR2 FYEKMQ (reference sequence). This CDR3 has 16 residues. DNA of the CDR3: TGTGCCAGCAGCTTCAATCCTTACTCTGGGGCCAACGTCCTGACTTTC. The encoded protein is CASSFNPYSGANVLTF.

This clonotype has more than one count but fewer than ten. CDR3 loop: CSANPGTSGFAGQFF. CDR3 DNA sequence: TGCAGTGCTAACCCCGGGACTAGCGGCTTTGCTGGGCAGTTCTTC. The chain uses TRBV20-1 and TRBJ2-1; TRBD2 aligns across 11 bases. The junction had 14 bases not matched to a gene; V was cut back by 4 bases and J by 12 bases. The CDR3 contains 15 residues. Germline V gene sequence: CDR1 DFQATT, CDR2 SNEGSKA (reference sequence).

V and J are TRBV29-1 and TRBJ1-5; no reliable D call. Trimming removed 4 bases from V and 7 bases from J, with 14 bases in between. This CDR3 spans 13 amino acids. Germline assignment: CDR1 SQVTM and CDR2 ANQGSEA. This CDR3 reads CSVGGDPRQPQHF. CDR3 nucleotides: TGCAGCGTTGGGGGTGACCCCAGACAGCCCCAGCATTTT.

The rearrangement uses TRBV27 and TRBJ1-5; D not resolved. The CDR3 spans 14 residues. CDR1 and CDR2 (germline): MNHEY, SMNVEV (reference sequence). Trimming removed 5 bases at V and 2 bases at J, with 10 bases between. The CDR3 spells CASSQWIGNQPQHF. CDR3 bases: TGTGCCAGCAGTCAGTGGATAGGCAATCAGCCCCAGCATTTT.